These 27 T cell receptor beta chains were all obtained from the same sample, sequenced in a study of blood T cell repertoires in COVID-19. TCRdb keeps only in-frame clones here, not all; method: immunoSEQ multiplex PCR. Among about 250,000 clones listed, around 90% were seen once. Sequenced: PBMCs or T cells enriched from blood (not recorded which). The receptors here all came from a middle-aged woman who had been exposed to COVID-19.

This clone was observed a few times. This chain connects TRBV2 to TRBJ1-5; D is uncertain. CDR3 length equals 15 residues. The germline gives CDR1 SNHLY, CDR2 FYNNEI. Trimming cost V 2 bases and J 6 bases, with 14 bases left between them. The CDR3 region has the DNA TGTGCCAGCAGTGAAAGGACTCCCAGTGGTCAGCCCCAGCATTTT. It encodes CASSERTPSGQPQHF. The whole variable domain, filled in from reference TRBV2 and TRBJ1-5, reads EPEVTQTPSHQVTQMGQEVILRCVPISNHLYFYWYRQILGQKVEFLVSFYNNEISEKSEIFDDQFSVERPDGSNFTLKIRSTKLEDSAMYFCASSERTPSGQPQHFGDGTRLSIL.

The chain is built from TRBV7-9 and TRBJ1-2; no clear D gene. In germline, CDR1 is SEHNR, CDR2 FQNEAQ (reference sequence). This CDR3 has 11 residues. The CDR3 bases are TGTGCTTGGGCGACTAACTATGGCTACACCTTC. The encoded protein is CAWATNYGYTF.

The J gene is TRBJ1-2, the V gene TRBV5-5; 10 bases fit TRBD1. Per germline, CDR1 SGHKS and CDR2 YYEKEE (reference sequence). The CDR3 loop spans 14 amino acids. The V and J ends lost 3 bases and 7 bases, in that order; junction bases with no gene match: 6. The CDR3 DNA is TGTGCCAGCAGCTCCGACAGGGGGCCGGGTGGCTACACCTTC. This codes for CASSSDRGPGGYTF.

The CDR3 sequence: CAISEPGVRDSSSTDTQYF. The CDR3 DNA reads TGTGCCATCAGTGAGCCCGGGGTCCGGGATTCTTCTAGCACAGATACGCAGTATTTT. The V call is TRBV10-3, the J call TRBJ2-3; a weak D match, TRBD2 (5 bases). Germline V gene lookup returns CDR1 ENHRY and CDR2 SYGVKD. Trimming removed 2 bases from V and 0 bases from J, with 21 bases in between. The CDR3 has 19 amino acids.

This clone was seen only a few times. The rearrangement joins TRBV5-5 to TRBJ1-6; no clear D gene. Looked up from germline, CDR1 is SGHKS and CDR2 is YYEKEE (reference sequence). The V end was cut by 4 bases, the J end by 6 bases, with 14 bases between. This CDR3 region has 15 residues. This CDR3 reads CASSPQRGVNSPLHF. The CDR3 coding sequence is TGTGCCAGCAGCCCCCAAAGAGGAGTTAATTCACCCCTCCACTTT.

The chain carries TRBV7-9 and TRBJ1-2; TRBD1 matches 8 bases. Germline lookup yields CDR1 SEHNR and CDR2 FQNEAQ (reference sequence). This CDR3 has 14 residues. Trimming took 6 bases from V and 6 from J; bases not matched to a gene: 9. CDR3 loop: CASSFQGAGNGYTF. The CDR3 region has the DNA TGTGCCAGCAGTTTTCAGGGGGCAGGGAATGGCTACACCTTC.

J is TRBJ1-6 and V is TRBV12-5, with TRBD1 matching 12 bases. Germline V gene data show CDR1 as LGHNT and CDR2 as FRNRAP. This CDR3 contains 18 residues. Trimming at V came to 7 bases and at J to 8 bases, leaving 15 bases not matched to a gene. CDR3 nucleotide sequence: TGTGCTAGTGCCTTCGGGTCCGGGACAGGGGGCTTGGATTCACCCCTCCACTTT. As protein: CASAFGSGTGGLDSPLHF.

A remark on this clone: An end of the junction does not agree with germline; a read error may underlie this. The chain employs TRBV9 and TRBJ2-2, with 7 nucleotides matching TRBD1. CDR3 length: 13 residues. The germline V gene encodes CDR1 SGDLS and CDR2 YYNGEE. The CDR3 DNA follows: TGTGCCACCTCGGACAGGTTTAGCAGGACCCTACTTTTT. Translated, it gives CATSDRFSRTLLF.

The CDR3 sequence: CASSTTGVSNQPQHF. DNA for the CDR3: TGCGCCAGCAGCACGACAGGGGTTAGCAATCAGCCCCAGCATTTT. The chain employs TRBV4-1 and TRBJ1-5, with TRBD1 identical over 8 bases. CDR3 length equals 15 residues. Germline V CDR1 and CDR2: MGHRA, YSYEKL. V shed 5 bases and J 0 bases; nucleotides not matched to a gene: 3.

V gene TRBV28 combines with J gene TRBJ1-5; no definite D call. V was cut by 5 bases and J by 2 bases, with 22 bases left in between. The CDR3 spans 18 residues. In germline, CDR1 is MDHEN, CDR2 SYDVKM. CDR3 region: CASSPPRGVGSGNQPQHF. The DNA of the CDR3 is TGTGCCAGCAGTCCACCCCGCGGCGTAGGGAGTGGCAATCAGCCCCAGCATTTT.

This clone appeared a few times. This chain joins TRBV28 and TRBJ2-7; TRBD2 matches 12 bases. Germline-derived CDR1 and CDR2 are MDHEN and SYDVKM. The CDR3 is made up of 15 amino acids. J lost 4 bases, V lost 0 bases, and 1 base had no gene match. The CDR3 coding sequence is TGTGCCAGCAGTTTATGGACTAGCGGGGGTTACGAGCAGTACTTC. Translation: CASSLWTSGGYEQYF.

The genes are TRBV27 and TRBJ2-2, with TRBD1 as a possible D gene (5 bases). Trimming pared 7 bases from V and 1 base from J, leaving 10 bases between. The germline gives CDR1 MNHEY, CDR2 SMNVEV (reference sequence). This CDR3 contains 14 residues. CDR3 DNA: TGTGCCAGCAAGGGGTTTCAGAACACCGGGGAGCTGTTTTTT. Translating it yields CASKGFQNTGELFF.

This clone came up once. The chain joins TRBV7-9 to TRBJ1-2; D gene ambiguous. The ends were cut back, 5 bases at V and 3 bases at J, with 16 bases in the middle. Germline values: CDR1 SEHNR, CDR2 FQNEAQ (reference sequence). This CDR3 comprises 15 residues. CDR3 DNA sequence: TGTGCCAGCAGCGCGGGCGGAACCTGGGACTATGGCTACACCTTC. Encoded protein: CASSAGGTWDYGYTF.

The rearrangement uses TRBV4-1 and TRBJ2-1, with D uncertain. Trimming stripped 1 base from V and 7 bases from J, with 8 bases between. The CDR3 consists of 13 residues. Per germline, CDR1 MGHRA and CDR2 YSYEKL. CDR3 loop: CASSQASVNEQFF. CDR3 DNA: TGCGCCAGCAGCCAAGCTTCGGTGAATGAGCAGTTCTTC.

DNA of the CDR3: TGTGCCAGCAGTGAAGCCCACACAGGGTCTAATGAAAAACTGTTTTTT. It yields the protein CASSEAHTGSNEKLFF. V and J are TRBV6-1 and TRBJ1-4, with a weak D call TRBD1 (6 bases). There are 16 residues in the CDR3. Germline CDR1 reads MNHNS; CDR2 reads SASEGT. The germline V and J ends were trimmed by 0 bases and 3 bases, with 11 bases remaining between them.

The rearrangement uses TRBV9 and TRBJ1-1, with 10 bases matching TRBD1. Per the germline V gene, CDR1 is SGDLS and CDR2 is YYNGEE. This CDR3 has 19 amino acids. V lost 3 bases to trimming and J lost 0 bases; unmatched junction nucleotides: 14. Here the CDR3 reads CASSARDRGRVGMNTEAFF. CDR3 coding DNA: TGTGCCAGCAGCGCTAGAGACAGGGGGCGCGTGGGAATGAACACTGAAGCTTTCTTT. The full variable domain, in which reference TRBV9 and TRBJ1-1 provide the parts outside the CDR3, is DSGVTQTPKHLITATGQRVTLRCSPRSGDLSVYWYQQSLDQGLQFLIQYYNGEERAKGNILERFSAQQFPDLHSELNLSSLELGDSALYFCASSARDRGRVGMNTEAFFGQGTRLTVV.

The V and J genes are TRBV15 and TRBJ2-5; 7 bases map to TRBD1. Germline trimming cut 0 bases from V and 10 bases from J; bases unmatched to any gene: 8. This CDR3 spans 14 amino acids. The germline V gene encodes CDR1 LNHNV and CDR2 YYDKDF (reference sequence). CDR3 coding DNA: TGTGCCACCAGCAGAGACTGGGACAGAGGGAGCCAGTACTTC. Protein sequence: CATSRDWDRGSQYF.

The rearrangement uses TRBV5-4 and TRBJ2-5; no definite D call. CDR3 size: 16 residues. CDR1 is SGHNT and CDR2 is YYREEE in the germline V gene (reference sequence). Trimming removed 0 bases from V and 1 base from J, with 13 bases in between. The CDR3 DNA reads as TGTGCCAGCAGCTTGGTAATTAGTACTACCCAAGAGACCCAGTACTTC. Amino acid sequence: CASSLVISTTQETQYF.

The CDR3 here is CSVPGTEAFF. In nucleotides, the CDR3 is TGCAGCGTCCCCGGCACTGAAGCTTTCTTT. The chain is built from TRBV29-1 and TRBJ1-1; no firm D call. The germline V and J ends were trimmed by 6 bases and 4 bases, with 6 bases remaining between them. The CDR3 runs 10 residues. Per germline, CDR1 SQVTM and CDR2 ANQGSEA.

The rearrangement uses TRBV25-1 and TRBJ1-5, with D tentatively TRBD1 (5 bases). CDR1 is MGHDK, CDR2 SYGVNS, per germline. This CDR3 is 18 amino acids long. V was shortened by 2 bases and J by 1 base, with 18 bases between the two germline ends. As DNA, the CDR3 is TGTGCCAGCAGTGAAGGGGCGGCACCCTTAGGGAGCAATCAGCCCCAGCATTTT. It encodes CASSEGAAPLGSNQPQHF.

The gene calls are TRBV2 and TRBJ1-2; 10 positions agree with TRBD1. V dropped 6 bases and J dropped 13; count of bases not matched to a gene: 20. This CDR3 is built from 16 residues. The germline CDR1 and CDR2 sequences are SNHLY and FYNNEI. The CDR3 DNA sequence: TGTGCCAGCAGCAAGACAATGGGACAGGGGCCCTCACAAGGCACCTTC. Protein: CASSKTMGQGPSQGTF.

The CDR3 here is CASSLGQGGRGTGELFF. Here the CDR3 DNA reads TGTGCCAGCAGCTTGGGACAGGGGGGTAGAGGCACCGGGGAGCTGTTTTTT. V usage is TRBV7-6 and J usage is TRBJ2-2; 11 bases are a match to TRBD1. Trimming at V came to 3 bases and at J to 4 bases, leaving 7 bases not matched to a gene. This CDR3 has 17 amino acids. Germline CDR1 SGHVS, CDR2 FNYEAQ.

This clone appeared a few times. Mismatch with germline at one junction end may stem from a read error. V and J are TRBV5-1 and TRBJ2-5; 8 bases fit TRBD2. Per the germline V gene, CDR1 is SGHRS and CDR2 is YFSETQ. This CDR3 region has 15 residues. In DNA, the CDR3 is TGTGCCAGCAGCCCGGGAGGGGACACCCAAGAGACCCAGTACTTC. This sequence encodes CASSPGGDTQETQYF.

CDR3 region: CASSPIDRLNYGYTF. CDR3 coding DNA: TGTGCCAGCAGCCCGATCGACAGGTTGAACTATGGCTACACCTTC. The V and J genes are TRBV5-6 and TRBJ1-2; a weak D match, TRBD1 (6 bases). Per the germline V gene, CDR1 is SGHDT and CDR2 is YYEEEE. Trimming removed 4 bases at V and 2 bases at J, with 15 bases between. CDR3 length equals 15 residues.

The chain uses TRBV7-8 and TRBJ1-5; a weak D match, TRBD1 (5 bases). V gave up 2 bases and J gave up 5 bases, with 10 bases separating them. The CDR3 sequence is 14 residues long. The V gene's germline CDR1 is SGHVS and CDR2 FQNEAQ. The CDR3 coding sequence is TGTGCCAGCAGCTTACGGGGGGGAGATCAGCCCCAGCATTTT. This translates into CASSLRGGDQPQHF. The variable domain in full, with the rest retrieved from reference TRBV7-8 and TRBJ1-5, is GAGVSQSPRYKVAKRGQDVALRCDPISGHVSLFWYQQALGQGPEFLTYFQNEAQLDKSGLPSDRFFAERPEGSVSTLKIQRTQQEDSAVYLCASSLRGGDQPQHFGDGTRLSIL.

The rearrangement joins TRBV7-2 to TRBJ1-3, with D tentatively TRBD1 (6 bases). The V gene lost 6 bases and the J gene lost 1 base, with 25 bases spanning the gap. The CDR3 totals 19 residues. CDR1 is SGHTA, CDR2 FQGNSA, per germline. This CDR3 reads CASRVIRRIGGFSGNTIYF. DNA for the CDR3: TGTGCCAGCAGAGTAATACGCCGAATAGGGGGTTTTTCTGGAAACACCATATATTTT.

The rearrangement links TRBV5-1 to TRBJ2-7; the match to TRBD2 covers 13 bases. Germline V gene sequence: CDR1 SGHRS, CDR2 YFSETQ. Unmatched junction bases numbered 9, after V lost 4 bases and J lost 5 bases. The CDR3 totals 16 residues. CDR3 sequence reads: CASSPLGTSGINEQYF. In DNA, the CDR3 is TGCGCCAGCAGCCCCCTTGGGACTAGCGGGATAAACGAGCAGTACTTC.